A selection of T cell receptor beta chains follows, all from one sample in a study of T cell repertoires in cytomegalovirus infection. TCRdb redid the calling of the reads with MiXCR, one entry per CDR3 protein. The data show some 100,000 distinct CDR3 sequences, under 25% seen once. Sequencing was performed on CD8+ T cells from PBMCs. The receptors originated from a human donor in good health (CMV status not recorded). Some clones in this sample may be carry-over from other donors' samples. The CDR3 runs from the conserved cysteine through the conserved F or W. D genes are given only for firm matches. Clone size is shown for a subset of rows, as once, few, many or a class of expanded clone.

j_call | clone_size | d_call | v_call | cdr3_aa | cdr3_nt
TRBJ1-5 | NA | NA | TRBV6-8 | CASPPAVTGMRWPQHF | TGTGCCAGCCCCCCGGCGGTAACAGGCATGAGATGGCCCCAGCATTTT
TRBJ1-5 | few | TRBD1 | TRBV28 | CASSLTGTQPQHF | TGTGCCAGCAGCCTGACAGGGACTCAGCCCCAGCATTTT
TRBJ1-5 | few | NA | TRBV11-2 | CASSLGGGVYSNQPQHF | TGTGCCAGCAGCTTAGGGGGGGGGGTTTATAGCAATCAGCCCCAGCATTTT
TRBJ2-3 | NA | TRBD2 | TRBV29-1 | CSVEELAGITDTQYF | TGCAGCGTCGAGGAACTAGCGGGGATCACAGATACGCAGTATTTT
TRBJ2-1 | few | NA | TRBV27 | CASSLGGGANNEQFF | TGTGCCAGCAGTTTAGGAGGGGGGGCGAACAATGAGCAGTTCTTC
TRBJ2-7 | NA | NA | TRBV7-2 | CASSSGPGREQYF | TGTGCCAGCAGCTCCGGACCTGGGCGCGAGCAGTACTTC
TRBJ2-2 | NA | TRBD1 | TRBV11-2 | CASSFQGAGELFF | TGTGCCAGCAGCTTCCAGGGGGCCGGGGAGCTGTTTTTT
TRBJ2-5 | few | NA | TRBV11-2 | CASSSRDYQGEETQYF | TGTGCCAGCAGCTCGAGGGACTACCAGGGGGAAGAGACCCAGTACTTC
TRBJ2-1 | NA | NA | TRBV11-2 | CASSLGESEQFF | TGTGCCAGCAGCTTGGGGGAATCGGAGCAGTTCTTC
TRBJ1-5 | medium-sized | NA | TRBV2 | CASEPHGGENQPQHF | TGTGCCAGCGAGCCCCACGGGGGGGAAAATCAGCCCCAGCATTTT
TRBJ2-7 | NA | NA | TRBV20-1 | CSARDREGGSYEQYF | TGCAGTGCTAGAGATCGAGAAGGGGGTTCCTACGAGCAGTACTTC
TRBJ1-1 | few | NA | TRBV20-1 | CSARAGSAEAFF | TGCAGTGCTAGAGCAGGGAGCGCTGAAGCTTTCTTT
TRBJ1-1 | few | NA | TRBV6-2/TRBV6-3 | CASRGAGNTEAFF | TGTGCCAGCAGGGGCGCAGGGAACACTGAAGCTTTCTTT
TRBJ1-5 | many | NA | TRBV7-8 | CASRPAGLGSQPQHF | TGTGCCAGCAGACCCGCGGGGTTGGGAAGCCAGCCCCAGCATTTT
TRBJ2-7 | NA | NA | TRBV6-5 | CASSYSRGRNYEQYF | TGTGCCAGCAGTTACTCGAGAGGGAGGAACTACGAGCAGTACTTC
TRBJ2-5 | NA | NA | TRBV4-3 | CASSQDLERGTGKTQYF | TGCGCCAGCAGCCAAGATCTAGAGAGGGGGACGGGGAAGACCCAGTACTTC
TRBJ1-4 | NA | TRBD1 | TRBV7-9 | CASSSDRGVEKLFF | TGTGCCAGCAGCTCCGACAGGGGGGTTGAAAAACTGTTTTTT
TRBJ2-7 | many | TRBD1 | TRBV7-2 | CASSLVPGGYEQYF | TGTGCCAGCAGCTTAGTGCCAGGGGGTTACGAGCAGTACTTC
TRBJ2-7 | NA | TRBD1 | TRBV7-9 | CASSVTPGQGQSYEQYF | TGTGCCAGCAGCGTAACACCGGGACAGGGCCAATCCTACGAGCAGTACTTC
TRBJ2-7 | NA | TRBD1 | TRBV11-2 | CASGLQTGGYEQYF | TGTGCCAGCGGGCTACAGACAGGGGGCTACGAGCAGTACTTC
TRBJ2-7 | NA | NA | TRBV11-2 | CASSFSAKGSGLYEQYF | TGTGCCAGCAGCTTTTCGGCTAAGGGTTCCGGGTTGTACGAGCAGTACTTC
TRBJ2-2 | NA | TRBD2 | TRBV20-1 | CSARSVLAANTGELFF | TGCAGTGCTAGATCCGTACTAGCGGCAAACACCGGGGAGCTGTTTTTT
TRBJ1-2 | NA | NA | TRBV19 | CASESGQGSGYTF | TGTGCCAGTGAGAGCGGTCAGGGCAGTGGCTACACCTTC
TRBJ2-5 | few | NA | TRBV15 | CATSRDHGSETQYF | TGTGCCACCAGCAGAGACCACGGGAGTGAGACCCAGTACTTC
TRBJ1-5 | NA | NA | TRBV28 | CASSFRGDNQPQHF | TGTGCCAGCAGTTTCCGGGGTGACAATCAGCCCCAGCATTTT
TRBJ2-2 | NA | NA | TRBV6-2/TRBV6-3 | CASSYAWRGPNTGELFF | TGTGCCAGCAGTTACGCTTGGCGAGGTCCCAACACCGGGGAGCTGTTTTTT
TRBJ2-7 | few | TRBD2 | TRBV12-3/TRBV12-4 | CASSFGGGGEGEQYF | TGTGCCAGCAGTTTCGGCGGGGGAGGGGAGGGCGAGCAGTACTTC
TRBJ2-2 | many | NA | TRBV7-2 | CASSSDSRGTGELFF | TGTGCCAGCAGCTCGGACAGTCGGGGAACCGGGGAGCTGTTTTTT
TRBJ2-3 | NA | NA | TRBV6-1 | CASQLGLIYTDTQYF | TGTGCCAGCCAATTGGGACTGATATACACAGATACGCAGTATTTT
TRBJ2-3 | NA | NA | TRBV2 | CASSPTDTQYF | TGTGCCAGCAGCCCCACAGATACGCAGTATTTT
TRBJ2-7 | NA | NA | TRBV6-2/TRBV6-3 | CATHYDLGDDEQYF | TGTGCCACTCACTATGATCTTGGGGACGACGAGCAGTACTTC
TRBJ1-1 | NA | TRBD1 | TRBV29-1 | CSAGTGTVTTF | TGCAGCGCCGGAACCGGGACAGTAACGACGTTT
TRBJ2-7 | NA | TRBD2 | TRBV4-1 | CASSTQGGLAGMSSYEQYF | TGCGCCAGCAGCACCCAAGGAGGCCTAGCGGGGATGAGCTCCTACGAGCAGTACTTC
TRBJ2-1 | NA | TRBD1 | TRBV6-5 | CASSQSGQGAIYNEQFF | TGTGCCAGCAGTCAATCCGGACAGGGGGCGATCTACAATGAGCAGTTCTTC
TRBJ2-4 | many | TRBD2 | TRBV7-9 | CASSLADPAGEVGAKNIQYF | TGTGCCAGCAGCTTGGCTGATCCAGCGGGAGAAGTCGGTGCCAAAAACATTCAGTACTTC
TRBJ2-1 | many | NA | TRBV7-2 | CASSEGRIPNEQFF | TGTGCCAGCAGCGAAGGGAGGATTCCTAATGAGCAGTTCTTC
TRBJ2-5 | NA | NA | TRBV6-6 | CASSTPGPQYF | TGTGCCAGCAGTACACCGGGTCCCCAGTACTTC
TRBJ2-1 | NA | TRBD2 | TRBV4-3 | CASSQVGGDEQFF | TGCGCCAGCAGCCAAGTTGGGGGGGATGAGCAGTTCTTC
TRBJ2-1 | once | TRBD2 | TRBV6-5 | CASSSPAGGYNEQFF | TGTGCCAGCAGTAGCCCCGCGGGAGGCTACAATGAGCAGTTCTTC
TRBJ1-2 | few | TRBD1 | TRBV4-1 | CASSQESGTGSVYGYTF | TGCGCCAGCAGCCAAGAGTCCGGGACAGGGAGTGTCTATGGCTACACCTTC
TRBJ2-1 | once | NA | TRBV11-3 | CASSLVGAYNEQFF | TGTGCCAGCAGCTTAGTGGGCGCCTACAATGAGCAGTTCTTC
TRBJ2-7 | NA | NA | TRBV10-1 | CASSDLEKEQYF | TGCGCCAGCAGTGACCTCGAAAAGGAGCAGTACTTC